A selection of T cell receptor beta chains follows, all from one sample in a study of T cell responses to AZD1222 COVID-19 vaccine. Only in-frame clones appear in the TCRdb table, and some are missing; sequencing was by immunoSEQ multiplex PCR. The repertoire consists of 110,000 to 150,000 clones, with almost 90% occurring once and the leading ten covering about 3%. Here the sequenced sample was peripheral blood, taken on day 0 of AZD1222 vaccination. All receptors come from an adult in good health. Both conserved end residues are part of each CDR3. A D gene is named only where the DNA matches it firmly.

v_call: TRBV11-2; d_call: .; j_call: TRBJ1-2; cdr3_nt: TGTGCCAGCAGCCCTCGACAGGTCTATGGCTACACCTTC; cdr3_aa: CASSPRQVYGYTF
v_call: TRBV2; d_call: .; j_call: TRBJ2-7; cdr3_nt: TGTGCCAGCATTCAGGAGTTTGAGCAGTACTTC; cdr3_aa: CASIQEFEQYF
v_call: TRBV5-6; d_call: .; j_call: TRBJ2-1; cdr3_nt: TGTGCCAGCAGCTTGTCCCAAACCTCATACAATGAGCAGTTCTTC; cdr3_aa: CASSLSQTSYNEQFF
v_call: TRBV30; d_call: .; j_call: TRBJ2-7; cdr3_nt: TGTGCCTGGGCACGACGGAGTTACGAGCAGTACTTC; cdr3_aa: CAWARRSYEQYF
v_call: TRBV11-2; d_call: TRBD1; j_call: TRBJ1-6; cdr3_nt: TGTGCCAGCAGCTCTGCCGGGACAGCTAATTCACCCCTCCACTTT; cdr3_aa: CASSSAGTANSPLHF
v_call: TRBV3-1/TRBV3-2; d_call: .; j_call: TRBJ1-1; cdr3_nt: TGTGCCAGCAGCCAAGAGGCACAGATGAACACTGAAGCTTTCTTT; cdr3_aa: CASSQEAQMNTEAFF
v_call: TRBV10-3; d_call: .; j_call: TRBJ2-3; cdr3_nt: TGTGCCATCAGTGAGGTATCTAGCACAGATACGCAGTATTTT; cdr3_aa: CAISEVSSTDTQYF
v_call: TRBV4-3; d_call: .; j_call: TRBJ2-2; cdr3_nt: TGCGCCAGCAGCCATACCGGGGAGCTGTTTTTT; cdr3_aa: CASSHTGELFF
v_call: TRBV6-5; d_call: .; j_call: TRBJ1-1; cdr3_nt: TGTGCCAGCAGTTACGAGGGCCTCGCTGAAGCTTTCTTT; cdr3_aa: CASSYEGLAEAFF
v_call: TRBV4-2; d_call: .; j_call: TRBJ1-5; cdr3_nt: TGTGCCAGCAGCGACAGTTTTCAGCCCCAGCATTTT; cdr3_aa: CASSDSFQPQHF
v_call: TRBV3-1/TRBV3-2; d_call: TRBD2; j_call: TRBJ2-1; cdr3_nt: TGTGCCAGCAGCCTGCCGACTAGCGGTCTTTACAATGAGCAGTTCTTC; cdr3_aa: CASSLPTSGLYNEQFF